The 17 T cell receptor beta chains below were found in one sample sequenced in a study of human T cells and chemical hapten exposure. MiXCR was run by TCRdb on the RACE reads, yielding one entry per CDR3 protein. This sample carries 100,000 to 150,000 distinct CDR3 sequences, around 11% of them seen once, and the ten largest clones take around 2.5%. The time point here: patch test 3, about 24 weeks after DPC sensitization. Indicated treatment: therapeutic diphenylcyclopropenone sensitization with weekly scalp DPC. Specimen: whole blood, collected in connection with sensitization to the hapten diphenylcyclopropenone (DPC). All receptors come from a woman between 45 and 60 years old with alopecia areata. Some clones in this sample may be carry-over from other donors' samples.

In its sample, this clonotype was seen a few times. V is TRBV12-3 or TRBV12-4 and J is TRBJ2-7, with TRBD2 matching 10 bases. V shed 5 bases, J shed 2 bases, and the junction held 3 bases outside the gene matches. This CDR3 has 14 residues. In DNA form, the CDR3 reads TGTGCCAGCAGTCCACTAGCGGGGACCTACGAGCAGTACTTC. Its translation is CASSPLAGTYEQYF.

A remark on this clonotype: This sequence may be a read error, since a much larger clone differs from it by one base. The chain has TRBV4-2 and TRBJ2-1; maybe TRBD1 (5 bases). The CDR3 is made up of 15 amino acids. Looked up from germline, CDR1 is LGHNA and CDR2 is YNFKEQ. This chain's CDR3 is CVSSQDVQGRNEQFF. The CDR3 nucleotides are TGTGTCAGCAGCCAAGATGTGCAGGGAAGGAATGAGCAGTTCTTC.

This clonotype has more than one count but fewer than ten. In DNA form, the CDR3 reads TGTGCCAGCAGCTTAGGGGGTTCGAACACCGGGGAGCTGTTTTTT. It translates to CASSLGGSNTGELFF. The chain recombines TRBV7-6 with TRBJ2-2, with D unresolved. V lost 1 base, J lost 0 bases, and 6 bases lay in between. Germline CDR1 reads SGHVS; CDR2 reads FNYEAQ. This CDR3 region has 15 residues.

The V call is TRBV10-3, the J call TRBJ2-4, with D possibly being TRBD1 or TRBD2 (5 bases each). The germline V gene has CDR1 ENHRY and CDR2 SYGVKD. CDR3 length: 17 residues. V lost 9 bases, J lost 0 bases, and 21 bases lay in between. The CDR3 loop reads CAIGPGLDNAAKNIQYF. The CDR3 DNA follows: TGTGCCATTGGACCGGGGCTCGACAACGCAGCCAAAAACATTCAGTACTTC.

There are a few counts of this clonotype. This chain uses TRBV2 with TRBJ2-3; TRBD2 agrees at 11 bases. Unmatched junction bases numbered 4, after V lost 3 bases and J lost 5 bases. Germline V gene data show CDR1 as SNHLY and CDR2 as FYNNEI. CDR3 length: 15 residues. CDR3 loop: CASSDGLAGLDTQYF. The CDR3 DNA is TGTGCCAGCAGTGACGGACTAGCGGGCCTAGATACGCAGTATTTT.

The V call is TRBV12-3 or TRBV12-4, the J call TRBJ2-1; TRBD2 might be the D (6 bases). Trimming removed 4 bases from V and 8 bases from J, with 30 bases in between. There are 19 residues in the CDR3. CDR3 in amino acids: CASSWIGPGTWGGYYEQFF. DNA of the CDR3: TGTGCCAGCAGTTGGATAGGGCCAGGGACTTGGGGTGGTTACTATGAGCAGTTCTTC.

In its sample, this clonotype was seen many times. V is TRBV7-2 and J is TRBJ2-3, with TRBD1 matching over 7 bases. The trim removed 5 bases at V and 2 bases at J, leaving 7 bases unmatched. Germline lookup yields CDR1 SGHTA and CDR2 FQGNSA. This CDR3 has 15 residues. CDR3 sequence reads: CASSEGGHATDTQYF. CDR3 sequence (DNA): TGTGCCAGCAGCGAAGGGGGCCATGCCACAGATACGCAGTATTTT.

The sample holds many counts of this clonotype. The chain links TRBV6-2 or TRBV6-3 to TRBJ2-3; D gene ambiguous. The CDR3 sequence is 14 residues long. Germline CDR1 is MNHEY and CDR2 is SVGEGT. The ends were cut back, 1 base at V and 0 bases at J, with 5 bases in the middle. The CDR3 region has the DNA TGTGCCAGCAGTTACTTCGCTAGCACAGATACGCAGTATTTT. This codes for CASSYFASTDTQYF.

The CDR3 loop reads CASSLWGANQPQHF. The CDR3 DNA reads TGTGCCAGCAGTTTATGGGGGGCTAATCAGCCCCAGCATTTT. The J gene is TRBJ1-5, the V gene TRBV27; weak D call: TRBD1 (6 bases). This CDR3 contains 14 residues. Germline assignment: CDR1 MNHEY and CDR2 SMNVEV (reference sequence). The V end lost 1 base, the J end lost 4 bases, and 8 bases lay between the germline ends.

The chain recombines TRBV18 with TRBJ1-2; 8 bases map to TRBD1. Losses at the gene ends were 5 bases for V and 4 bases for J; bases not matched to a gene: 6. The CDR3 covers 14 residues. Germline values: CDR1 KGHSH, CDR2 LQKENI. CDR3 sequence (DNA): TGTGCCAGCTCAGCCGGACAGGGCGGCTATGGCTACACCTTC. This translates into CASSAGQGGYGYTF. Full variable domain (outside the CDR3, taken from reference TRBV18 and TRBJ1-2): NAGVMQNPRHLVRRRGQEARLRCSPMKGHSHVYWYRQLPEEGLKFMVYLQKENIIDESGMPKERFSAEFPKEGPSILRIQQVVRGDSAAYFCASSAGQGGYGYTFGSGTRLTVV.

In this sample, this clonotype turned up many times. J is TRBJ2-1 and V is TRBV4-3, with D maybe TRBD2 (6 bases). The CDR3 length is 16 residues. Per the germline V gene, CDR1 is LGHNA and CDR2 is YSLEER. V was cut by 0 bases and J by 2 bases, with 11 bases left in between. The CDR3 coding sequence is TGCGCCAGCAGCCAAGATGCGCGGGGCGCCTACAATGAGCAGTTCTTC. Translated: CASSQDARGAYNEQFF.

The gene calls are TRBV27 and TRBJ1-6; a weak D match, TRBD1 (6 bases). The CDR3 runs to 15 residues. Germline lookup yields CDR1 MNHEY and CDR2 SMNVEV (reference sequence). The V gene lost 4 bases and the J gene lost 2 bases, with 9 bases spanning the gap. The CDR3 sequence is CASSYRAPYNSPLHF. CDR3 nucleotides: TGTGCCAGCAGTTACAGGGCGCCCTATAATTCACCCCTCCACTTT.

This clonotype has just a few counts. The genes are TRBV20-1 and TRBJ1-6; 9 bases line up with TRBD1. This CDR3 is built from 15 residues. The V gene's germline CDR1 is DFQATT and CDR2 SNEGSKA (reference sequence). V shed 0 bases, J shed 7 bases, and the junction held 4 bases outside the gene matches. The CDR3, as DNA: TGCAGTGCTAGAGAAGGGACAGGGTCAAATTCACCCCTCCACTTT. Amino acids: CSAREGTGSNSPLHF.

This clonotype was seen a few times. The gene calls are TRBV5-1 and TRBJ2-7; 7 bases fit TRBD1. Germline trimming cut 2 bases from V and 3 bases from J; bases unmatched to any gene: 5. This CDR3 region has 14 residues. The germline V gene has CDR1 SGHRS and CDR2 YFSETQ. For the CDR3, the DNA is TGCGCCAGCAGCTTTGACAGGGTAGTCTACGAGCAGTACTTC. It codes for CASSFDRVVYEQYF.

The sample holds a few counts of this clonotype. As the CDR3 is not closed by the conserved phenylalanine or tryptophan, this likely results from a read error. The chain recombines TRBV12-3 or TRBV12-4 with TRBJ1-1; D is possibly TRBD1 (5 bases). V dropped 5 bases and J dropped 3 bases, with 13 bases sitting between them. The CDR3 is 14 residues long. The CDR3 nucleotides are TGTGCCAGCAGTGGGGGAGTAGGGTACACTGAAGCTTTCCTT. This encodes CASSGGVGYTEAFL.

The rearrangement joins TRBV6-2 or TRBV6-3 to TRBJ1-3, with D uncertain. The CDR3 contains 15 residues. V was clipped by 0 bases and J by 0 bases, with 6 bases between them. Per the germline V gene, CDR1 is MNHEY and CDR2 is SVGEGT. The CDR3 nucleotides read TGTGCCAGCAGTTACTCGCCGGGCTCTGGAAACACCATATATTTT. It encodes CASSYSPGSGNTIYF.

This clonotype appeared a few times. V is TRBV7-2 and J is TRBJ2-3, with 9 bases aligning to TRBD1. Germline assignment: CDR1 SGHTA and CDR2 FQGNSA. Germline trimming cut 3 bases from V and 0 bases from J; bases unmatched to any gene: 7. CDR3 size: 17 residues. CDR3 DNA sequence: TGTGCCAGCAGCTTTACCGGGACAGGGTATAGCACAGATACGCAGTATTTT. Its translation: CASSFTGTGYSTDTQYF.